This is a list of T cell receptor beta chains from one sample in a study of blood T cells in healthy people across ages. TCRdb recomputed calls from the 5' RACE reads with MiXCR, one row per CDR3 protein. The profile covers about 830,000 distinct CDR3 sequences, with 55% to 65% appearing a single time and roughly a quarter taken by the ten largest. The sequencing sample was made of blood. The receptors were gathered from a man aged 25 to 45 in good health. Each CDR3 is given without its conserved first and last residue. A row's size may be missing; if present it is once, few, many or a size class.

>NA|TRBV7-6
ASSSDRVPNEQY
>NA|TRBV11-2
ASSSRQGPNIQY
>NA|TRBV5-1
ASSPGLAETLYEQY
>NA|TRBV28
ASSSPANGSPLH
>NA|TRBV4-2
ASSHRQGTNEKLF
>NA|TRBV12-3/TRBV12-4
ASSPTRGARSSYNEQF
>NA|TRBV14
AGSPGTAEDTQY
>many|TRBV4-2
ASSQVGGKETQY
>NA|TRBV20-1
SAILGGGAFETQY
>NA|TRBV20-1
SAWVGEKLF
>NA|TRBV7-2
ASSSGGNTGELF
>NA|TRBV29-1
SAMTYEQY
>once|TRBV5-7
ASSTGLAGGRETQY
>NA|TRBV9
ASSGVPWDGYT
>NA|TRBV12-3/TRBV12-4
ASSFNGLAEQF
>NA|TRBV6-6
ASSYSSSGGAHTQY
>few|TRBV12-3/TRBV12-4
ASTPGTSGGQF
>NA|TRBV24-1
ATSDLLGETQY
>few|TRBV4-2
ASSQLAEADTQY
>NA|TRBV25-1
ASSGTDDRGVWGLHYNEQF
>NA|TRBV5-5
ASSRDRRSDTQY
>NA|TRBV15
ATSRDEGEQY
>NA|TRBV12-3/TRBV12-4
ASSPPESYNEQF
>NA|TRBV4-3
TSSLGTLGSYEQY
>NA|TRBV5-1
ASSLGTQGYNEQF
>NA|TRBV20-1
SAGRGDHYEQY
>NA|TRBV5-1
ASSLEAPWGSGGNYYNEQF
>NA|TRBV5-1
ASSLAGTRTYNEQF